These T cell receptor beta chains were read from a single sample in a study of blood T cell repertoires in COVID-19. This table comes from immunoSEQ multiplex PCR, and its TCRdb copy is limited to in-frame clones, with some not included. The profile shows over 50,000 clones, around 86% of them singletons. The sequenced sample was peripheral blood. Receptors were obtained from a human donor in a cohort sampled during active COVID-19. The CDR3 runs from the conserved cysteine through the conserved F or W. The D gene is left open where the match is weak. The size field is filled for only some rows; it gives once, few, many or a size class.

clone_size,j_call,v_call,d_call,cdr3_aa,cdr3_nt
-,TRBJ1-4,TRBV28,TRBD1,CASSILGTGAEKLFF,TGTGCCAGCAGTATTCTCGGGACAGGGGCGGAAAAACTGTTTTTT
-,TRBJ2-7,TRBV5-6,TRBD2,CASTEAGTSGSYSSYEQYF,TGTGCCAGCACCGAGGCCGGGACTAGCGGAAGTTATAGCTCCTACGAGCAGTACTTC
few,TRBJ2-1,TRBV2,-,CASKETNYNEQFF,TGTGCCAGCAAGGAGACCAACTACAATGAGCAGTTCTTC
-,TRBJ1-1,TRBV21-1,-,CARLDSRNTEAFF,TGTGCCAGGTTAGACAGTCGGAACACTGAAGCTTTCTTT
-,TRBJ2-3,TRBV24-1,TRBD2,CATSDFGTSWGTDTQYF,TGTGCCACCAGTGATTTTGGGACTAGTTGGGGCACAGATACGCAGTATTTT
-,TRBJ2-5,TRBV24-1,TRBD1,CATSEPGQGQETQYF,TGTGCCACCAGTGAACCGGGACAGGGCCAAGAGACCCAGTACTTC
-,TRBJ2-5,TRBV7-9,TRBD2,CASRPEGGETQYF,TGTGCCAGCAGGCCGGAGGGAGGGGAGACCCAGTACTTC
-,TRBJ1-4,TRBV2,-,CASSEWARSNEKLFF,TGTGCCAGCAGTGAATGGGCGAGAAGTAATGAAAAACTGTTTTTT
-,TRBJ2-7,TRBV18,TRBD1,CASSLDRVAYEQYF,TGTGCCAGCTCACTCGACAGGGTGGCCTACGAGCAGTACTTC
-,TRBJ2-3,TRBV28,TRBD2,CASSTTSGPDTQYF,TGTGCCAGCAGCACTACTAGCGGGCCAGATACGCAGTATTTT
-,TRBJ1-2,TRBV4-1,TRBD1,CASSWSRDRSNYGYTF,TGCGCCAGCAGCTGGTCAAGGGACAGGAGTAACTATGGCTACACCTTC